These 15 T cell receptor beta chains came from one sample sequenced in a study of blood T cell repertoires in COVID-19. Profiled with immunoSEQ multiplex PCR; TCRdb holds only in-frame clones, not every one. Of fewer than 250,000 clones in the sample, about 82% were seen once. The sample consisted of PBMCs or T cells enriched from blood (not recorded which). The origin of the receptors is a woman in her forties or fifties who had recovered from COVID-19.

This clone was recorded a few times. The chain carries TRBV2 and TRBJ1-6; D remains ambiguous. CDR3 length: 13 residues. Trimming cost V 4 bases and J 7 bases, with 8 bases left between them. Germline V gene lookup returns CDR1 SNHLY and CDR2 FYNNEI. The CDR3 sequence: CASSALLNSPLHF. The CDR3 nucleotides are TGTGCCAGCAGTGCCCTTTTGAATTCACCCCTCCACTTT.

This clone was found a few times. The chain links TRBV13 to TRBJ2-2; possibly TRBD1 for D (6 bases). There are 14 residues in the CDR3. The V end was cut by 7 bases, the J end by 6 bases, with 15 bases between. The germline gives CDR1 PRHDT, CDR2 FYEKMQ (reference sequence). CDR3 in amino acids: CASMEAGAAGELFF. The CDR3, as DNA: TGTGCCAGCATGGAGGCAGGGGCAGCCGGGGAGCTGTTTTTT.

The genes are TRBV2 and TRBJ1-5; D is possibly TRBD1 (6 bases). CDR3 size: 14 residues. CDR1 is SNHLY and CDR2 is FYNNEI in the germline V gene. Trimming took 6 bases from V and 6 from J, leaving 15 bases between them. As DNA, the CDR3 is TGTGCCAGCAGCTCAAACTCAGGGGTTCAGCCCCAGCATTTT. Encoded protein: CASSSNSGVQPQHF.

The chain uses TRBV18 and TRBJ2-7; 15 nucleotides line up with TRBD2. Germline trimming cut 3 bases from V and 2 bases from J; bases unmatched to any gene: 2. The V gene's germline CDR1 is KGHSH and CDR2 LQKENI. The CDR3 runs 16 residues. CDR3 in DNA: TGTGCCAGCTCACCGGGACTAGCGGGGGGACCCTACGAGCAGTACTTC. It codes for CASSPGLAGGPYEQYF. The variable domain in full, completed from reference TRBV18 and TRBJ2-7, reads NAGVMQNPRHLVRRRGQEARLRCSPMKGHSHVYWYRQLPEEGLKFMVYLQKENIIDESGMPKERFSAEFPKEGPSILRIQQVVRGDSAAYFCASSPGLAGGPYEQYFGPGTRLTVT.

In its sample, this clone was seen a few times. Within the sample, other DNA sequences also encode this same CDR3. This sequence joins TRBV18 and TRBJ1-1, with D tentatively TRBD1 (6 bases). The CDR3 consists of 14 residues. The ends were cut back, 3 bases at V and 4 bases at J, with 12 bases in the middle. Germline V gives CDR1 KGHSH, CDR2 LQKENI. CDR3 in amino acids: CASSPSQGGTEAFF. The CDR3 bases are TGTGCCAGCTCACCGTCACAAGGGGGCACTGAAGCTTTCTTT. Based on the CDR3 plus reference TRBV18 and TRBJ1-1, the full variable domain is NAGVMQNPRHLVRRRGQEARLRCSPMKGHSHVYWYRQLPEEGLKFMVYLQKENIIDESGMPKERFSAEFPKEGPSILRIQQVVRGDSAAYFCASSPSQGGTEAFFGQGTRLTVV.

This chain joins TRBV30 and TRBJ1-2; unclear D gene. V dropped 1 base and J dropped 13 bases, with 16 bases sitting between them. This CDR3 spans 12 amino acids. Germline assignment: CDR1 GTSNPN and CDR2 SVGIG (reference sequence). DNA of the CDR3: TGTGCCTGGAGTGAAAGTGTCGTTGAGGGCACCTTC. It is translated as CAWSESVVEGTF.

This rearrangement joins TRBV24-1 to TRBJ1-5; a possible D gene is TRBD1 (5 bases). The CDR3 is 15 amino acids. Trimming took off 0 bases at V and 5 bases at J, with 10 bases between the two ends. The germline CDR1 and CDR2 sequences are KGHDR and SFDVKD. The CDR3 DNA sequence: TGTGCCACCAGTGATTTGAAGACAGATTATCAGCCCCAGCATTTT. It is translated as CATSDLKTDYQPQHF.

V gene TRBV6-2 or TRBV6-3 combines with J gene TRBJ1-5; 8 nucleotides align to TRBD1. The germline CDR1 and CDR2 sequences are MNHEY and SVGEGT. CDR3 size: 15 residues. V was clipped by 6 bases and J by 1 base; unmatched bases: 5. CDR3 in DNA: TGTGCCAGCAGCCGATCAGGGGGCAGCAATCAGCCCCAGCATTTT. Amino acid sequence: CASSRSGGSNQPQHF.

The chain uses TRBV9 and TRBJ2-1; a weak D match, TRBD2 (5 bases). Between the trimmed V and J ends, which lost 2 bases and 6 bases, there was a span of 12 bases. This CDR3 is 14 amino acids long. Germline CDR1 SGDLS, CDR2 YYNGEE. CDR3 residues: CASSVTPGSNEQFF. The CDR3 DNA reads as TGTGCCAGCAGCGTCACTCCGGGGTCCAATGAGCAGTTCTTC. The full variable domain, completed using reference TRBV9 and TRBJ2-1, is DSGVTQTPKHLITATGQRVTLRCSPRSGDLSVYWYQQSLDQGLQFLIQYYNGEERAKGNILERFSAQQFPDLHSELNLSSLELGDSALYFCASSVTPGSNEQFFGPGTRLTVL.

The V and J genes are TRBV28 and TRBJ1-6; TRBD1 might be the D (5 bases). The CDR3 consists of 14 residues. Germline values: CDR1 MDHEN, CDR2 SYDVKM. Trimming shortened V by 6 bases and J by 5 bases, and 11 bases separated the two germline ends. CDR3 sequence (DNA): TGTGCCAGCAGCGGGGGTGTCGATAATTCACCCCTCCACTTT. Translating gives CASSGGVDNSPLHF.

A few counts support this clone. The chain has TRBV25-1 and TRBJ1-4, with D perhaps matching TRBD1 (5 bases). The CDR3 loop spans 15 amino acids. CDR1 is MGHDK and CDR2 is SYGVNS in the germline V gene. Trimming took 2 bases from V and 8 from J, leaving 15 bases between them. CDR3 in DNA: TGTGCCAGCAGTGAAGTAAGGCAGGGTGGCGAAAAACTGTTTTTT. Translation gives CASSEVRQGGEKLFF. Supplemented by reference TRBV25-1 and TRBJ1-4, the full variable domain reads EADIYQTPRYLVIGTGKKITLECSQTMGHDKMYWYQQDPGMELHLIHYSYGVNSTEKGDLSSESTVSRIRTEHFPLTLESARPSHTSQYLCASSEVRQGGEKLFFGSGTQLSVL.

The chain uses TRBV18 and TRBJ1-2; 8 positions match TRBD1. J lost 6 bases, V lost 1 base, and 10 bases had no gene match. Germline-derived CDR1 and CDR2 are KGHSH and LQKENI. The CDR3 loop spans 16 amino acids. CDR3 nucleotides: TGTGCCAGCTCACCACGGACAGGGAGGGGGAACAATGGCTACACCTTC. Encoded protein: CASSPRTGRGNNGYTF.

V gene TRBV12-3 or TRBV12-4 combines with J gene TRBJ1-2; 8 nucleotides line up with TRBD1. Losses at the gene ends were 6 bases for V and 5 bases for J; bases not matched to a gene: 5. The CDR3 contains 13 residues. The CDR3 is CASSRTGTYGYTF. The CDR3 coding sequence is TGTGCCAGCAGCCGGACAGGGACTTATGGCTACACCTTC.

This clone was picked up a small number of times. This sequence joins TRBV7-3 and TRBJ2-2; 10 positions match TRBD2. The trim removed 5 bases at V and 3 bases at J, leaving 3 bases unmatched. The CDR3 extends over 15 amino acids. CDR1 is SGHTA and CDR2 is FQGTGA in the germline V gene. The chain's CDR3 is CASSRLAGDTGELFF. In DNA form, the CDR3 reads TGTGCCAGCAGCCGCCTAGCGGGGGACACCGGGGAGCTGTTTTTT.

The CDR3 here is CASSSGQGGYNEQFF. The CDR3 bases are TGCGCCAGCAGCTCGGGACAGGGAGGGTACAATGAGCAGTTCTTC. The chain carries TRBV5-1 and TRBJ2-1; TRBD1 aligns across 9 bases. The germline CDR1 and CDR2 sequences are SGHRS and YFSETQ. The junction had 5 bases not matched to a gene; V was cut back by 3 bases and J by 4 bases. This CDR3 is 15 amino acids long.